This T cell receptor (beta chain) was profiled in a study of T cells after yellow fever vaccination. Study results and caveats: Clonotype sharing between CD4 and CD8 compartments was small.

TCRdb reanalysed the 5' RACE reads using MiXCR and keeps one entry per CDR3 protein. The sample lists more than 110,000 distinct CDR3 sequences, under 8% occurring once. The CDR3 runs 14 residues. Trimming took 6 bases from V and 2 from J, leaving 12 bases between them. CDR1 is SGHTA, CDR2 FQGNSA, per germline. This clonotype has at least ten counts. Its antigen is unidentified. This receptor was identified in a man aged 30 to 39 who received the YFV17D yellow fever vaccine. This sequence joins TRBV7-2 and TRBJ2-3; D unresolved. Sequenced material: CD4+ T cells sorted from PBMCs, taken 10 days after the yellow fever booster vaccination. The CDR3 coding sequence is TGTGCCAGCAGGCCTGGCGGAACCACAGATACGCAGTATTTT. Encoded protein: CASRPGGTTDTQYF.